Detailed here is one T cell receptor beta chain. In the original analysis: Nucleated cell number was recorded as an estimate derived from reference gene primer amplification. Sequenced by immunoSEQ multiplex PCR; TCRdb stores in-frame clones only, minus some. For V, J and clone size, that table is used; D and trimming come from the DNA. The repertoire holds about 98,000 clones, with approximately 80% as singletons. Between the trimmed V and J ends, which lost 3 bases and 3 bases, there was a span of 12 bases. The germline V gene encodes CDR1 ENHRY and CDR2 SYGVKD. CDR3 size: 15 residues. This entry comes from a study of blood T cell repertoires in COVID-19. Study in general: Italy, Spain and the United States were the sources of the convalescent and acute COVID-19 samples. Sample material is recorded as cDNA or gDNA derived from T cells, B-cell-depleted T cells, or PBMCs.

This TCR was sampled from a man between 65 and 79 years old with active or convalescent COVID-19. The V and J genes are TRBV10-3 and TRBJ1-3; TRBD1 might be the D (6 bases). Source material: peripheral blood. The CDR3 nucleotides are TGTGCCATCAGTGAAACCGGACAGAGTGGAAACACCATATATTTT. It encodes CAISETGQSGNTIYF.